This passage covers 3 T cell receptor beta chains from one sample sequenced in a study of human T cells and chemical hapten exposure. Time point noted: patch test 2, 6 weeks after DPC sensitization. The treatment is: therapeutic diphenylcyclopropenone sensitization with weekly scalp DPC. TCRdb re-derived calls from the RACE reads in MiXCR, one entry per CDR3 protein. Counted here are roughly 140,000 distinct CDR3 sequences, 12% occurring once; the ten biggest clones make up 1.4%. The source was whole blood, collected in connection with sensitization to the hapten diphenylcyclopropenone (DPC). These receptors were collected from a woman aged 45-65 years with alopecia areata. Some clones in this sample may be carry-over from other donors' samples.

This clonotype was detected ten times or more. The V call is TRBV6-6, the J call TRBJ1-1; 7 positions match TRBD1. The CDR3 consists of 14 residues. The V and J ends lost 11 bases and 0 bases, in that order; junction bases with no gene match: 9. Germline V gene data show CDR1 as MNHNY and CDR2 as SVGAGI (reference sequence). CDR3 protein: CALARDRVNTEAFF. The DNA for the CDR3 is TGTGCCCTGGCCCGCGACAGGGTGAACACTGAAGCTTTCTTT.

The chain has TRBV27 and TRBJ1-1; the match to TRBD1 covers 8 bases. J lost 7 bases, V lost 4 bases, and 8 bases had no gene match. The germline CDR1 and CDR2 sequences are MNHEY and SMNVEV (reference sequence). The CDR3 is 14 residues long. CDR3 nucleotides: TGTGCCAGCAGTTCCCGGACAGGGAGGGTTGAAGCTTTCTTT. This encodes CASSSRTGRVEAFF.

The V gene is TRBV29-1, the J gene TRBJ2-2, with 13 bases fitting TRBD2. The CDR3 extends over 14 amino acids. Losses at the gene ends were 7 bases for V and 5 bases for J; bases not matched to a gene: 4. Per the germline V gene, CDR1 is SQVTM and CDR2 is ANQGSEA. CDR3 DNA: TGCAGCGCCTGGACTAGCGGGAGAACCGGGGAGCTGTTTTTT. The encoded protein is CSAWTSGRTGELFF.